This note documents a single T cell receptor beta chain sequence. As handled by the study authors: Reference gene primer amplification gave nucleated cell count estimates. Clones were read by immunoSEQ multiplex PCR, and TCRdb kept only the in-frame ones, dropping some. V and J calls plus clone size are reproduced from that table; the DNA served to infer D and trimming. The sample shows over 90,000 clones, more than 75% of them seen only once. This sample is part of a study of blood T cell repertoires in COVID-19. Across the whole study: Italy, Spain and the United States were the sources of the convalescent and acute COVID-19 samples. T cells, B-cell-depleted T cells, or PBMCs provided the cDNA or gDNA that served as material.

V dropped 5 bases and J dropped 2 bases, with 12 bases sitting between them. Germline loops: CDR1 KGHSH, CDR2 LQKENI. This CDR3 spans 15 amino acids. The chain employs TRBV18 and TRBJ2-2; D is possibly TRBD1 (7 bases). Sequenced sample: peripheral blood. The sequence was collected from a human donor in a cohort sampled during active COVID-19. The CDR3 nucleotides read TGTGCCAGCTCAGCGGGGACAGCCAACACCGGGGAGCTGTTTTTT. This encodes CASSAGTANTGELFF. The whole variable domain, remainder taken from reference TRBV18 and TRBJ2-2, is NAGVMQNPRHLVRRRGQEARLRCSPMKGHSHVYWYRQLPEEGLKFMVYLQKENIIDESGMPKERFSAEFPKEGPSILRIQQVVRGDSAAYFCASSAGTANTGELFFGEGSRLTVL.